This T cell receptor beta chain was profiled in a study of T cell responses to AZD1222 COVID-19 vaccine. Study results and caveats: Recipients of two AZD1222 doses showed rising Spike-specific TCR breadth and depth.

Details on this clone: Its specificity is not known.

With 4 bases removed from V and 3 bases from J, the gap between germline ends came to 15 bases. The CDR3 runs to 15 residues. Per germline, CDR1 SNHLY and CDR2 FYNNEI. Measured with immunoSEQ multiplex PCR; TCRdb has only the in-frame clones, and not every one. The sample has around 80,000 clones; roughly four fifths are singletons. This receptor was obtained from an adult who received the AZD1222 COVID-19 vaccine. V usage is TRBV2 and J usage is TRBJ1-2; D might be TRBD1 (5 bases). Material: peripheral blood, obtained 28 days after the second AZD1222 dose. For the CDR3, the DNA is TGTGCCAGCAGTGTAGGGGTTCTAGTCGACTATGGCTACACCTTC. Translated, it gives CASSVGVLVDYGYTF.